Given below is one TCR beta chain in context. What this receptor recognizes is not known. No per-base quality is available; no much larger clone lies one base away. The germline V gene encodes CDR1 SGHTA and CDR2 FQGTGA. The CDR3, cysteine through phenylalanine, is 15 amino acids long. This entry keeps only the CDR3 DNA: 45 bases, framed from base 1. V has 3 bases trimmed and J has 5 bases trimmed; junction bases matching no gene number 4. The library was prepared using the immunoSEQ multiplex PCR assay. RNA was extracted from all samples and reverse transcribed into cDNA as template for TCR sequencing. First-strand cDNA was synthesized with SuperScript III using a 2:1 mix of oligo-dT and random hexamers. A synthetic immune receptor repertoire was used to measure amplification bias, and any remaining bias was corrected computationally. Turning to the authors' computational methods: Raw reads were preprocessed for error removal, and CDR3 was defined according to IMGT conventions as running from the conserved cysteine to phenylalanine. To get clonality, Shannon entropy was normalized by log2 of the number of productive unique TCRs and the result was subtracted from 1. Whether scalp clones were CD4 or CD8 was inferred by matching scalp TCRbeta sequences against CD4 and CD8 repertoires sorted from blood. As stored in TCRdb, this immuneACCESS dataset retains in-frame rearrangements with V and J assigned. A fraction of the clones does not appear; measured against another copy, unresolved V genes explain less than half of the discrepancy, and the remainder lacks a known reason. V and J calls and clone size are given by that table; D and trimming were obtained from the DNA. For this sample the table gives around 35,000 clones, of which around half were detected only once. Less than 2% of the sample is in the top ten clones.

These data are taken from a study of CD8+ T cells in alopecia areata (dated by TCRdb to the late 2010s). For the study in its entirety: To study T cell clonal expansion in alopecia areata, the researchers applied high-throughput TCRbeta sequencing to both the C3H/HeJ mouse model and human patients. Scalp clonality was compared among normal scalp (n=4), patchy alopecia areata scalp (n=8), and alopecia totalis/universalis scalp (n=8). TCRbeta CDR3 regions were amplified by immunoSEQ multiplex PCR with 35 Vbeta forward and 13 Jbeta reverse primers. RNA was obtained with the PAXgene miRNA kit for fixed scalp, the miRNeasy kit for PBMCs, and the RNeasy kit for mouse skin. Human TCRbeta sequencing covered scalp tissue and sorted CD4+ and CD8+ peripheral blood T cells from patchy and totalis/universalis alopecia areata patients and healthy controls. Overall study results and their limits: Unlike mouse skin, where gammadelta T cells dominate, normal human skin contains resident alphabeta T cells that get sequenced too, which complicates analysis of the scalp TCR repertoire. Compared with normal scalp, lesional scalp, particularly in alopecia totalis/universalis, had higher clonality and more expanded CD8+ clones, which suggests antigenic drive. Shared TCR sequences between patients were less evident than in mice, which may be partly attributable to HLA diversity in the patient population.

In a handful of patients from the biomarker study, CD4+ cells were sorted further to obtain CD25+CD127- cells. Lesional scalp punch biopsies and peripheral blood were collected from alopecia areata patients. PBMCs were isolated by density centrifugation and stained for CD3, CD4 and CD8, and CD4+ and CD8+ T cells were sorted on a FACSAria. The untreated alopecia areata patients were recruited through a multicenter biomarker study. The TCR was taken from a human donor with alopecia areata. The rearranged segments are TRBV7-3 and TRBJ2-1; 10 central nucleotides agree with TRBD2. Sequencing used CD4+ Tregs sorted from blood. The nucleotide sequence reads TGTGCCAGCAGCTTGCTAGCGGGGGCGAACAATGAGCAGTTCTTC. Translated, it gives CASSLLAGANNEQFF.